This T cell receptor beta chain was sequenced during a study of T cells expressing NK-cell markers. Study-level information: The TCR beta repertoires were obtained from sorted CD3+CD56+NKG2C+, CD3+CD56+NKG2C- and CD3+CD56-NKG2C+ T cells. Sequencing covered eight donors, seven HCMV-seropositive and one seronegative.

TCRdb re-called the 5' RACE reads; every CDR3 protein appears as one record, without DNA. The specimen's table records some 410,000 distinct CDR3 sequences. Germline-derived CDR1 and CDR2 are KGHDR and SFDVKD. This CDR3 has 16 amino acids. Notes on the study in general: In four donors, dominant clonotypes made up roughly 25-60.1% of CD3+CD56-NKG2C+ cells.

Regarding this clonotype: Its antigen is not identified.

This TCR derives from a woman between 18 and 70 years old in good health. Sequences were obtained from blood T cells: a sorted CD56 or NKG2C T cell subset, CD4+ or CD8+ T cells, or bulk PBMC T cells (not recorded which). V gene TRBV24-1 combines with J gene TRBJ2-1; TCRdb returns TRBD2, unconfirmable since there is no DNA. CDR3 sequence: CATSESGASSYNEQFF.